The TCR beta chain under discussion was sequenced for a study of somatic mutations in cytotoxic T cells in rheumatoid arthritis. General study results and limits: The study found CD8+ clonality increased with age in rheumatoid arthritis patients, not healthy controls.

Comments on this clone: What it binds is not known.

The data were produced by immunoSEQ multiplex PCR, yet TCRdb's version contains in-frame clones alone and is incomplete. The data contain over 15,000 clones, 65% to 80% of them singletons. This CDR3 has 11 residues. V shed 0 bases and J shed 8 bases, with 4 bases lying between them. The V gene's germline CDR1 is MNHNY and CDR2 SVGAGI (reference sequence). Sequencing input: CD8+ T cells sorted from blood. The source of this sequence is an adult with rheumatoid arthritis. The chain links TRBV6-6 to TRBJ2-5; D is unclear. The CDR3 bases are TGTGCCAGCAGTTACTCGCGAACCCAGTACTTC. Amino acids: CASSYSRTQYF.